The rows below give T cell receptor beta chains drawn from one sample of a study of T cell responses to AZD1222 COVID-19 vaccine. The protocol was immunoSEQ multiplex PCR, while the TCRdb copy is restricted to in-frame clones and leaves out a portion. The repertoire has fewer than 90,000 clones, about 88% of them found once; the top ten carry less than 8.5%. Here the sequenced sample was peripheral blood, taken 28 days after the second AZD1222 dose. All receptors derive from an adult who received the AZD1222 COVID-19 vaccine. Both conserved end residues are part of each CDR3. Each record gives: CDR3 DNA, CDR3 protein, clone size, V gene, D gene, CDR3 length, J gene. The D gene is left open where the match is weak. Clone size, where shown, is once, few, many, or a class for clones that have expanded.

CDR3nt: TGTGCCAGTAGTATAGCTGGGAATGAGCAGTTCTTC
CDR3aa: CASSIAGNEQFF
abundance: -
v_gene: TRBV19
d_gene: -
len: 12
j_gene: TRBJ2-1

CDR3nt: TGTGCCAGCAGCTTAGATTCTAGAGGACCTGGGGCCAACGTCCTGACTTTC
CDR3aa: CASSLDSRGPGANVLTF
abundance: -
v_gene: TRBV11-2
d_gene: -
len: 17
j_gene: TRBJ2-6

CDR3nt: TGTGCCAGCAGCTTAGAGGGGGGCCCCTACTATGGCTACACCTTC
CDR3aa: CASSLEGGPYYGYTF
abundance: -
v_gene: TRBV7-8
d_gene: -
len: 15
j_gene: TRBJ1-2

CDR3nt: TGTGCCAGCAGCTTATCAGGGGGCCCCTTCAGCTACAATGAGCAGTTCTTC
CDR3aa: CASSLSGGPFSYNEQFF
abundance: -
v_gene: TRBV7-6
d_gene: TRBD1
len: 17
j_gene: TRBJ2-1

CDR3nt: TGTGCCTGGAGGTCTAGCGGGAGCTCCGAGCAGTACTTC
CDR3aa: CAWRSSGSSEQYF
abundance: few
v_gene: TRBV30
d_gene: TRBD2
len: 13
j_gene: TRBJ2-7

CDR3nt: TGTGCCAGCAGCCAAGCCTCAATAGTTAATGAGCAGTTCTTC
CDR3aa: CASSQASIVNEQFF
abundance: -
v_gene: TRBV14
d_gene: -
len: 14
j_gene: TRBJ2-1

CDR3nt: TGCAGCGTTGAAAGAGGGGCCGCGGAGACCCAGTACTTC
CDR3aa: CSVERGAAETQYF
abundance: -
v_gene: TRBV29-1
d_gene: -
len: 13
j_gene: TRBJ2-5

CDR3nt: TGTGCCAGCAGCTTTTGGGGCAGGGGGGAGAGCACTGAAGCTTTCTTT
CDR3aa: CASSFWGRGESTEAFF
abundance: -
v_gene: TRBV7-2
d_gene: TRBD1
len: 16
j_gene: TRBJ1-1

CDR3nt: TGTGCCAGCATAGGACAGGACTCTATCACTGAAGCTTTCTTT
CDR3aa: CASIGQDSITEAFF
abundance: -
v_gene: TRBV27
d_gene: TRBD1
len: 14
j_gene: TRBJ1-1

CDR3nt: TGTGCCAGTAGTATTGGGCAGGTCTTCCACGAGCAGTACTTC
CDR3aa: CASSIGQVFHEQYF
abundance: large
v_gene: TRBV19
d_gene: -
len: 14
j_gene: TRBJ2-7

CDR3nt: TGTGCCAGCTCACCGGGGACAGGGGCGATTGAAGCTTTCTTT
CDR3aa: CASSPGTGAIEAFF
abundance: few
v_gene: TRBV18
d_gene: TRBD1
len: 14
j_gene: TRBJ1-1

CDR3nt: TGTGCCTCCTCGTCCGGGGCCAACGTCCTGACTTTC
CDR3aa: CASSSGANVLTF
abundance: -
v_gene: TRBV6-5
d_gene: -
len: 12
j_gene: TRBJ2-6

CDR3nt: TGTGCCAGTAGGATCGCGACAGGTGTGAACACTGAAGCTTTCTTT
CDR3aa: CASRIATGVNTEAFF
abundance: -
v_gene: TRBV19
d_gene: -
len: 15
j_gene: TRBJ1-1

CDR3nt: TGCAGCGCTGACTTGTTACATGGCTACACCTTC
CDR3aa: CSADLLHGYTF
abundance: -
v_gene: TRBV29-1
d_gene: -
len: 11
j_gene: TRBJ1-2

CDR3nt: TGCAGCGTTGTGCCAGATAGCACAGATACGCAGTATTTT
CDR3aa: CSVVPDSTDTQYF
abundance: -
v_gene: TRBV29-1
d_gene: -
len: 13
j_gene: TRBJ2-3

CDR3nt: TGTGCCAGCTCACAGGACAGTTGGGATCAGCCCCAGCATTTT
CDR3aa: CASSQDSWDQPQHF
abundance: -
v_gene: TRBV18
d_gene: -
len: 14
j_gene: TRBJ1-5

CDR3nt: TGTGCCACCAGGGGGGAGGGCGTAAACACTGAAGCTTTCTTT
CDR3aa: CATRGEGVNTEAFF
abundance: once
v_gene: TRBV24-1
d_gene: -
len: 14
j_gene: TRBJ1-1

CDR3nt: TGTGCCAGCAGTGAGGATGCGGCTAGCGGGAGTACGCAGTATTTT
CDR3aa: CASSEDAASGSTQYF
abundance: once
v_gene: TRBV6-4
d_gene: TRBD2
len: 15
j_gene: TRBJ2-3

CDR3nt: TGTGCCAGTAGTCCAGGACTAGCGGGAGACCAGGATGAGCAGTTCTTC
CDR3aa: CASSPGLAGDQDEQFF
abundance: -
v_gene: TRBV19
d_gene: TRBD2
len: 16
j_gene: TRBJ2-1

CDR3nt: TGTGCCAGCAGTCCCGACAGGGGCTACGAGCAGTACTTC
CDR3aa: CASSPDRGYEQYF
abundance: -
v_gene: TRBV3-1/TRBV3-2
d_gene: TRBD1
len: 13
j_gene: TRBJ2-7

CDR3nt: TGTGCCAGCAGCTTAGGGCTAGCGGGAACAGATACGCAGTATTTT
CDR3aa: CASSLGLAGTDTQYF
abundance: -
v_gene: TRBV7-9
d_gene: TRBD2
len: 15
j_gene: TRBJ2-3

CDR3nt: TGTGCCAGTATCGAGAAGGCGGACTATGGCTACACCTTC
CDR3aa: CASIEKADYGYTF
abundance: -
v_gene: TRBV19
d_gene: -
len: 13
j_gene: TRBJ1-2